The clone carrying this T cell receptor beta chain was seen only once. The assay was immunoSEQ multiplex PCR, and TCRdb's table has in-frame clones only and misses some. The sample holds about 580,000 clones, 98% seen once. CD8 cells classed as naive were CD45RO-negative and positively selected for CCR7, excluding terminally differentiated effector memory CD45RA+ cells. The sample belongs to a study of shared clonotypes between healthy human individuals. About the research overall: Donors had three CD4 naive, three CD4 memory, two CD8 naive and one CD8 memory plate apiece.

V gave up 5 bases and J gave up 5 bases, with 10 bases separating them. Germline lookup yields CDR1 PRHDT and CDR2 FYEKMQ (reference sequence). The CDR3 contains 12 residues. The TCR was taken from a man aged 30 to 45 in good health. The chain combines TRBV13 with TRBJ2-7; D call uncertain. Sequencing used naive CD8+ T cells sorted from blood. The CDR3 reads CASSPGNHEQYF. The CDR3 DNA reads as TGTGCCAGCAGCCCAGGAAACCACGAGCAGTACTTC.